These 10 T cell receptor beta chains were sequenced from one sample in a study of CD8+ T cells in alopecia areata. In each case, RNA was isolated and then reverse transcribed into cDNA as the sequencing template. Profiling relied on immunoSEQ multiplex PCR, and the TCRdb table lists in-frame clones only, not all of them. The sample has roughly 120,000 clones; approximately 58% are singletons. The sequencing sample was made of CD4+ T cells sorted from blood. These receptors were obtained from a human donor in good health.

The chain has TRBV30 and TRBJ2-7, with 11 bases matching TRBD2. CDR1 is GTSNPN and CDR2 is SVGIG in the germline V gene (reference sequence). This CDR3 contains 13 residues. Losses at the gene ends were 8 bases for V and 7 bases for J; bases not matched to a gene: 10. The CDR3 bases are TGTGCCGGAGGGATAGCGGGGGGGCTTGAGCAGTACTTC. This translates into CAGGIAGGLEQYF.

This chain connects TRBV5-5 to TRBJ2-7; D might be TRBD2 (7 bases). Germline loops: CDR1 SGHKS, CDR2 YYEKEE (reference sequence). This CDR3 is 16 amino acids long. Trimming removed 0 bases at V and 3 bases at J, with 16 bases between. CDR3: CASSLAMGGPVYEQYF. In DNA, the CDR3 is TGTGCCAGCAGCTTGGCCATGGGGGGGCCTGTCTACGAGCAGTACTTC.

This CDR3 is CASSQESPAAQAFF. CDR3 nucleotides: TGTGCCAGCAGCCAAGAGAGTCCGGCAGCCCAAGCTTTCTTT. The chain is built from TRBV14 and TRBJ1-1; D not certain. Germline CDR1 and CDR2: SGHDN and FVKESK. The V end was cut by 0 bases, the J end by 9 bases, with 14 bases between. The CDR3 has 14 amino acids. Supplemented by reference TRBV14 and TRBJ1-1, the full variable domain reads EAGVTQFPSHSVIEKGQTVTLRCDPISGHDNLYWYRRVMGKEIKFLLHFVKESKQDESGMPNNRFLAERTGGTYSTLKVQPAELEDSGVYFCASSQESPAAQAFFGQGTRLTVV.

V and J are TRBV25-1 and TRBJ2-3; D unclear. Trimming took 6 bases from V and 2 from J, leaving 9 bases between them. The CDR3 contains 13 residues. In germline, CDR1 is MGHDK, CDR2 SYGVNS. The CDR3, as DNA: TGTGCCAGCAGGGGAAGCCCCACAGATACGCAGTATTTT. As protein: CASRGSPTDTQYF. Variable domain in full (rest from reference TRBV25-1 and TRBJ2-3): EADIYQTPRYLVIGTGKKITLECSQTMGHDKMYWYQQDPGMELHLIHYSYGVNSTEKGDLSSESTVSRIRTEHFPLTLESARPSHTSQYLCASRGSPTDTQYFGPGTRLTVL.

This clone has just a few counts. The chain joins TRBV11-2 to TRBJ2-2, with TRBD2 as a possible D gene (6 bases). CDR1 and CDR2 from the germline V gene are SGHAT and FQNNGV. The CDR3 spans 15 residues. V gave up 5 bases and J gave up 7 bases, with 17 bases separating them. The CDR3 nucleotides are TGTGCCAGCAGCGATATGGAGGGCCAGGGCGGGGAGCTGTTTTTT. Translation gives CASSDMEGQGGELFF.

The CDR3 here is CASSLYGDTQYF. The CDR3 coding sequence is TGTGCCAGCAGTTTATACGGCGATACGCAGTATTTT. This chain connects TRBV27 to TRBJ2-3; no definite D call. The V gene lost 1 base and the J gene lost 6 bases, with 5 bases spanning the gap. The CDR3 covers 12 residues. CDR1 is MNHEY and CDR2 is SMNVEV in the germline V gene (reference sequence).

V gene TRBV11-2 combines with J gene TRBJ2-5, with D tentatively TRBD1 or TRBD2 (5 bases each). The CDR3 is 13 residues long. V was trimmed by 7 bases and J by 8 bases, leaving 17 bases between them. CDR1 SGHAT and CDR2 FQNNGV come from the germline V gene. CDR3 in amino acids: CASTHPRESTQYF. Here the CDR3 DNA reads TGTGCCAGCACCCACCCCAGGGAGAGCACCCAGTACTTC. Drawing the rest from reference TRBV11-2 and TRBJ2-5, the complete variable domain is EAGVAQSPRYKIIEKRQSVAFWCNPISGHATLYWYQQILGQGPKLLIQFQNNGVVDDSQLPKDRFSAERLKGVDSTLKIQPAKLEDSAVYLCASTHPRESTQYFGPGTRLLVL.

The chain carries TRBV5-1 and TRBJ1-3, with D perhaps TRBD1 (5 bases). Germline V lookup: CDR1 SGHRS, CDR2 YFSETQ. V gave up 4 bases and J gave up 3 bases, with 14 bases separating them. The CDR3 has 15 amino acids. CDR3 coding DNA: TGCGCCAGCAGCCGCGGGACGACGGGTGGAAACACCATATATTTT. Translated: CASSRGTTGGNTIYF.

J is TRBJ2-2 and V is TRBV7-9; perhaps TRBD1 as D (5 bases). Trimming removed 7 bases from V and 5 bases from J, with 11 bases in between. The CDR3 sequence is 13 residues long. Germline CDR1 and CDR2: SEHNR and FQNEAQ (reference sequence). CDR3 region: CASTLGQTGELFF. The CDR3, as DNA: TGTGCCAGCACCCTGGGGCAGACCGGGGAGCTGTTTTTT.

J is TRBJ2-7 and V is TRBV11-2; perhaps TRBD1 as D (5 bases). Germline CDR1 SGHAT, CDR2 FQNNGV. With 5 bases removed from V and 6 bases from J, the gap between germline ends came to 14 bases. This CDR3 is built from 13 residues. CDR3 bases: TGTGCCAGCAGCCAGGGTCAAGAGCCCGAGCAGTACTTC. Translating gives CASSQGQEPEQYF.